The next 30 T cell receptor beta chains were all read from a single sample in a study of cytomegalovirus exposure and HLA in healthy donors. The PCR ran on 60 Vbeta and 13 Jbeta primers. The repertoire was sequenced with immunoSEQ multiplex PCR; TCRdb's copy has only in-frame clones and lacks some. The sample holds about 140,000 clones; around two thirds are singletons and the top ten take around 9.3%. Input material: PBMCs. These receptors were taken from a man aged 30 to 39 in good health and CMV-seropositive.

V usage is TRBV27 and J usage is TRBJ2-2; 7 positions match TRBD1. From germline, CDR1 is MNHEY and CDR2 SMNVEV (reference sequence). The CDR3 length is 15 residues. Trimming took 3 bases from V and 5 from J; bases not matched to a gene: 6. The CDR3 loop is CASSFSGTATGELFF. CDR3 in DNA: TGTGCCAGCAGTTTCTCCGGGACAGCTACCGGGGAGCTGTTTTTT.

This clone was seen a handful of times. The chain is built from TRBV10-3 and TRBJ1-1; D is unclear. Germline V CDR1 and CDR2: ENHRY, SYGVKD. The CDR3 is 15 residues long. The V and J ends lost 3 bases and 1 base respectively, with 12 bases between them. In nucleotides, the CDR3 is TGTGCCATCAGTGACCCCGGAGGGAAGAACACTGAAGCTTTCTTT. Translating it yields CAISDPGGKNTEAFF.

This clone was picked up a small number of times. The CDR3 here is CASSRQDENTYEQYF. The CDR3 DNA follows: TGTGCCAGTAGTAGACAGGACGAAAATACCTACGAGCAGTACTTC. The J gene is TRBJ2-7, the V gene TRBV19, with D maybe TRBD1 (6 bases). Germline lookup yields CDR1 LNHDA and CDR2 SQIVND (reference sequence). Trimming removed 4 bases at V and 2 bases at J, with 15 bases between. There are 15 residues in the CDR3.

The chain joins TRBV15 to TRBJ1-1; 9 positions match TRBD1. V was clipped by 2 bases and J by 1 base; unmatched bases: 2. Germline V gene data show CDR1 as LNHNV and CDR2 as YYDKDF (reference sequence). The CDR3 length is 15 residues. CDR3: CATSRPGQGNTEAFF. CDR3 coding DNA: TGTGCCACCAGCAGACCGGGACAGGGGAACACTGAAGCTTTCTTT.

The chain joins TRBV28 to TRBJ2-7; D not certain. The CDR3 is 15 amino acids. Germline V gene data show CDR1 as MDHEN and CDR2 as SYDVKM. The ends were cut back, 5 bases at V and 1 base at J, with 15 bases in the middle. The CDR3 spells CASSAADLTSYEQYF. The CDR3 region has the DNA TGTGCCAGCAGTGCCGCGGATCTTACTTCCTACGAGCAGTACTTC.

The V and J genes are TRBV6-1 and TRBJ1-4; the match to TRBD1 covers 7 bases. In germline, CDR1 is MNHNS, CDR2 SASEGT. The CDR3 totals 15 residues. The ends lost 4 bases at V and 0 bases at J; junction bases unmatched: 2. The CDR3 DNA follows: TGTGCCAGCAGTGGAGGACAGGCAACTAATGAAAAACTGTTTTTT. This gives the protein CASSGGQATNEKLFF.

The chain joins TRBV6-5 to TRBJ1-2, with 7 bases identical to TRBD1. This CDR3 region has 14 residues. With 8 bases clipped from V and 2 bases from J, the junction kept 8 bases outside the gene matches. From germline, CDR1 is MNHEY and CDR2 SVGAGI. The CDR3 sequence: CASSPGQINYGYTF. The CDR3 DNA reads as TGTGCCAGCTCCCCGGGACAGATCAACTATGGCTACACCTTC.

A single count supports this clone. This chain joins TRBV5-4 and TRBJ2-5; 9 bases fit TRBD2. The V segment lost 0 bases and the J segment 5 bases; nucleotides outside the gene matches: 14. The CDR3 is 18 residues long. In germline, CDR1 is SGHNT, CDR2 YYREEE (reference sequence). CDR3 DNA: TGTGCCAGCAGCTTGGATGGTTTCGGCGGGAGGGCCGGGGAGACCCAGTACTTC. Amino acids: CASSLDGFGGRAGETQYF.

The chain uses TRBV28 and TRBJ1-2; 9 nucleotides agree with TRBD1. Germline trimming cut 5 bases from V and 5 bases from J; bases unmatched to any gene: 6. The CDR3 runs 14 residues. Germline V gene sequence: CDR1 MDHEN, CDR2 SYDVKM. In DNA form, the CDR3 reads TGTGCCAGCAGTCTATCCGGGACAGGGTATGGCTACACCTTC. Protein sequence: CASSLSGTGYGYTF.

This chain links TRBV7-2 with TRBJ1-1, with TRBD1 identical over 11 bases. Trimming removed 8 bases from V and 6 bases from J; junction bases left unmatched: 11. This CDR3 comprises 15 residues. Germline V gene data show CDR1 as SGHTA and CDR2 as FQGNSA. This CDR3 reads CASGLRTGGSAEAFF. CDR3 nucleotides: TGTGCCAGCGGCCTAAGGACAGGGGGCTCCGCTGAAGCTTTCTTT.

The chain has TRBV29-1 and TRBJ1-2; weak D call: TRBD1 (6 bases). The germline CDR1 and CDR2 sequences are SQVTM and ANQGSEA. V was trimmed by 5 bases and J by 2 bases, leaving 9 bases between them. This CDR3 is built from 12 residues. CDR3 in amino acids: CSVMGQNYGYTF. CDR3 bases: TGCAGCGTTATGGGACAAAACTATGGCTACACCTTC.

This clone has only a few counts. This chain connects TRBV5-1 to TRBJ2-3, with 11 nucleotides matching TRBD2. With V trimmed by 7 bases and J by 1 base, 14 bases remained unmatched. Germline V gene sequence: CDR1 SGHRS, CDR2 YFSETQ. This CDR3 comprises 18 residues. The CDR3 sequence is CASSSSGTSGFRTDTQYF. Written as DNA, the CDR3 is TGCGCCAGCTCCTCGTCCGGGACTAGCGGCTTTCGCACAGATACGCAGTATTTT.

The DNA of the CDR3 is TGTGCCAGCAGCCTGGGACTAGCCTACGAGCAGTACTTC. The encoded protein is CASSLGLAYEQYF. The V gene is TRBV14, the J gene TRBJ2-7, with 8 bases lining up with TRBD2. The V segment lost 4 bases and the J segment 2 bases; nucleotides outside the gene matches: 1. This CDR3 has 13 residues. Germline CDR1 reads SGHDN; CDR2 reads FVKESK.

The V call is TRBV4-2, the J call TRBJ1-2, with D uncertain. The CDR3 contains 14 residues. V shed 1 base and J shed 4 bases, with 10 bases lying between them. CDR1 is LGHNA, CDR2 YNFKEQ, per germline. The CDR3 here is CASSQVTDLYGYTF. The CDR3 region has the DNA TGTGCCAGCAGCCAAGTAACAGACCTCTATGGCTACACCTTC.

This clone has just a few counts. The J gene is TRBJ1-2, the V gene TRBV19, with a tentative D call TRBD1 (6 bases). The CDR3 runs 17 residues. The V gene lost 2 bases and the J gene lost 4 bases, with 20 bases spanning the gap. CDR1 and CDR2 (germline): LNHDA, SQIVND (reference sequence). The CDR3 DNA follows: TGTGCCAGTAGTATAAGCCACAGGGAACGAGGGAGCTATGGCTACACCTTC. It encodes CASSISHRERGSYGYTF. Variable domain in full (rest from reference TRBV19 and TRBJ1-2): DGGITQSPKYLFRKEGQNVTLSCEQNLNHDAMYWYRQDPGQGLRLIYYSQIVNDFQKGDIAEGYSVSREKKESFPLTVTSAQKNPTAFYLCASSISHRERGSYGYTFGSGTRLTVV.

The chain recombines TRBV27 with TRBJ2-6; maybe TRBD2 (6 bases). Trimming shortened V by 7 bases and J by 0 bases, and 19 bases separated the two germline ends. This CDR3 has 18 residues. CDR1 MNHEY and CDR2 SMNVEV come from the germline V gene (reference sequence). The CDR3 spells CASKSNSGGSSGANVLTF. CDR3 nucleotide sequence: TGTGCCAGCAAGTCGAATAGCGGAGGGTCCTCTGGGGCCAACGTCCTGACTTTC.

V usage is TRBV7-2 and J usage is TRBJ2-7, with a possible D match to TRBD2 (5 bases). The germline gives CDR1 SGHTA, CDR2 FQGNSA. The CDR3 has 12 amino acids. V was cut by 8 bases and J by 6 bases, with 14 bases left in between. The CDR3 DNA sequence: TGTGCCAGCTCTATAGCCGGAGGCGAGCAGTACTTC. This encodes CASSIAGGEQYF.

The chain uses TRBV5-1 and TRBJ2-1, with TRBD2 matching over 9 bases. J lost 3 bases, V lost 0 bases, and 1 base had no gene match. Germline CDR1 and CDR2: SGHRS and YFSETQ. The CDR3 is 15 amino acids. The CDR3 DNA follows: TGCGCCAGCAGCTTGGATAGCGGGAGCTACAATGAGCAGTTCTTC. This translates into CASSLDSGSYNEQFF.

The chain recombines TRBV4-1 with TRBJ1-5; possibly TRBD1 for D (5 bases). The CDR3 has 17 residues. The germline gives CDR1 MGHRA, CDR2 YSYEKL. V lost 3 bases to trimming and J lost 6 bases, with 21 bases between them. This CDR3 is CASSHSLPGLLSQPQHF. The CDR3 region has the DNA TGCGCCAGCAGCCATTCCCTTCCGGGACTTTTGAGTCAGCCCCAGCATTTT.

The chain is built from TRBV5-1 and TRBJ2-1, with D maybe TRBD2 (6 bases). The CDR3 is 17 amino acids. Germline V gives CDR1 SGHRS, CDR2 YFSETQ. With 4 bases removed from V and 3 bases from J, the gap between germline ends came to 20 bases. Here the CDR3 DNA reads TGCGCCAGCAGCCGCGAGAGCGGCGGGACTTTCTACAATGAGCAGTTCTTC. This translates into CASSRESGGTFYNEQFF.

This sequence joins TRBV14 and TRBJ2-3; D remains unclear. The CDR3 totals 13 residues. The germline gives CDR1 SGHDN, CDR2 FVKESK. V dropped 3 bases and J dropped 3 bases, with 7 bases sitting between them. CDR3: CASSQGITDTQYF. CDR3 coding DNA: TGTGCCAGCAGCCAGGGCATTACAGATACGCAGTATTTT.

The chain joins TRBV19 to TRBJ2-1; TRBD1 agrees at 11 bases. After removal of 4 bases from V and 14 bases from J, the junction contained 10 bases not matched to a gene. The CDR3 extends over 14 amino acids. Germline V gene lookup returns CDR1 LNHDA and CDR2 SQIVND (reference sequence). Here the CDR3 reads CASSSGTGGLLEFF. In nucleotides, the CDR3 is TGTGCCAGTAGTAGCGGGACAGGGGGGTTATTGGAGTTCTTC. The whole variable domain, remainder taken from reference TRBV19 and TRBJ2-1, is DGGITQSPKYLFRKEGQNVTLSCEQNLNHDAMYWYRQDPGQGLRLIYYSQIVNDFQKGDIAEGYSVSREKKESFPLTVTSAQKNPTAFYLCASSSGTGGLLEFFGPGTRLTVL.

The chain is built from TRBV2 and TRBJ1-2, with 8 bases aligning to TRBD1. The V segment lost 11 bases and the J segment 0 bases; nucleotides outside the gene matches: 5. CDR3 length: 13 residues. Germline V gene data show CDR1 as SNHLY and CDR2 as FYNNEI. CDR3 residues: CARQTGANYGYTF. For the CDR3, the DNA is TGTGCCCGTCAGACAGGGGCTAACTATGGCTACACCTTC.

V and J are TRBV27 and TRBJ1-1; no clear D. CDR1 MNHEY and CDR2 SMNVEV come from the germline V gene (reference sequence). V was clipped by 0 bases and J by 1 base, with 9 bases between them. The CDR3 spans 15 residues. The CDR3 coding sequence is TGTGCCAGCAGTTTATCCGGGATCGCGAACACTGAAGCTTTCTTT. The encoded protein is CASSLSGIANTEAFF.

The chain couples TRBV7-2 to TRBJ1-1, with a tentative D call TRBD1 (5 bases). This CDR3 has 14 residues. V was trimmed by 5 bases and J by 11 bases, leaving 21 bases between them. Germline V gene sequence: CDR1 SGHTA, CDR2 FQGNSA. CDR3 nucleotide sequence: TGTGCCAGCAGCCCCCTCACCGGGGGGGGGAACGCTTTCTTT. Translating gives CASSPLTGGGNAFF.

V and J are TRBV19 and TRBJ1-5; the D gene is possibly TRBD1 (5 bases). The V end was cut by 8 bases, the J end by 4 bases, with 12 bases between. Germline V gives CDR1 LNHDA, CDR2 SQIVND (reference sequence). The CDR3 has 13 amino acids. The CDR3 reads CASCQGWNQPQHF. In DNA, the CDR3 is TGTGCCAGTTGCCAGGGTTGGAATCAGCCCCAGCATTTT.

V usage is TRBV6-5 and J usage is TRBJ1-1; 8 nucleotides align to TRBD1. V was clipped by 2 bases and J by 3 bases; unmatched bases: 5. Germline CDR1 and CDR2: MNHEY and SVGAGI. This CDR3 contains 15 residues. The CDR3 sequence is CASSYIQGADTEAFF. DNA of the CDR3: TGTGCCAGCAGTTACATCCAGGGGGCGGACACTGAAGCTTTCTTT.

This clone turned up a few times. The chain recombines TRBV7-3 with TRBJ2-2; 9 bases agree with TRBD2. The CDR3 totals 14 residues. Germline V lookup: CDR1 SGHTA, CDR2 FQGTGA. Unmatched junction bases numbered 5, after V lost 6 bases and J lost 6 bases. The CDR3 sequence is CASRLSGSPGELFF. CDR3 DNA: TGTGCCAGCAGACTTAGCGGGAGCCCCGGGGAGCTGTTTTTT.

The V call is TRBV5-6, the J call TRBJ2-7, with a possible D match to TRBD1 (5 bases). Germline V gene lookup returns CDR1 SGHDT and CDR2 YYEEEE. The CDR3 length is 14 residues. The germline V and J ends were trimmed by 0 bases and 2 bases, with 9 bases remaining between them. The DNA for the CDR3 is TGTGCCAGCAGCTTGGACAGGAGTACCTACGAGCAGTACTTC. Its protein product is CASSLDRSTYEQYF.

The rearrangement links TRBV29-1 to TRBJ1-1; tentatively, D is TRBD1 (6 bases). This CDR3 contains 13 residues. Trimming shortened V by 4 bases and J by 6 bases, and 15 bases separated the two germline ends. Germline V CDR1 and CDR2: SQVTM, ANQGSEA. Here the CDR3 reads CSVVGRGNAEAFF. Written as DNA, the CDR3 is TGCAGCGTTGTCGGCAGGGGAAACGCTGAAGCTTTCTTT.